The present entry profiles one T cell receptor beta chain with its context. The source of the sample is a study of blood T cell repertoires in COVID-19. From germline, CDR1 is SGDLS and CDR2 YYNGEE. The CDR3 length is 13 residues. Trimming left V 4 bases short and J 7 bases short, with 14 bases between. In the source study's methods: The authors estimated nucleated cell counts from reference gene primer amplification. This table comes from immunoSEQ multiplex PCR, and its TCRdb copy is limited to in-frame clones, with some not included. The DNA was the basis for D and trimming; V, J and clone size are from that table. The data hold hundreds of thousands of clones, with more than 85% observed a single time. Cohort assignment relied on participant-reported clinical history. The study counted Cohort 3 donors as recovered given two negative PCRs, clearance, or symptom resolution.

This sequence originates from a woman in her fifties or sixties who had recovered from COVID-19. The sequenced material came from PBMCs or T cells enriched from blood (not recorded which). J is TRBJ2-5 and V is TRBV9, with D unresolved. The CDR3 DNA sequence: TGTGCCAGCAGCCCTGGAGACGGTGTGACCCAGTACTTC. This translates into CASSPGDGVTQYF.